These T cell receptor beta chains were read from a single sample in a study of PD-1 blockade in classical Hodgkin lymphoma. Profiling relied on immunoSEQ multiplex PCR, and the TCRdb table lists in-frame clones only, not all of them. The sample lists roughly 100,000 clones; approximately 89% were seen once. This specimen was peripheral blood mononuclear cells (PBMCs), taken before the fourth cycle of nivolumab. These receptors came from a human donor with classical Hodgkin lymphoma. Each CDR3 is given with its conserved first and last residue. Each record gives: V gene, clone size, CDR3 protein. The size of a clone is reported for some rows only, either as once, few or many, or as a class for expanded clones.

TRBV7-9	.	CASSGLTRADYNEQFF
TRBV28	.	CASSSLDRDGQPQHF
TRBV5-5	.	CASSSVGTDTQYF
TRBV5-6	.	CASSTRTHPLIHNEQFF
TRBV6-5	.	CASSYGPVSYEQYF
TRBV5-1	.	CASSPPEDRGQREKLFF
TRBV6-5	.	CASGPVGAAAFF
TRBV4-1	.	CASAPRENTEAFF
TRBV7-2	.	CASSLDILGRNGYTF
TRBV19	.	CASSRTVLNTGELFF
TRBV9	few	CASSVGGGMGTDTQYF
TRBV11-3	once	CASSSLGENTGELFF
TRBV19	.	CASSIGTSGSYEQYF
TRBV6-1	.	CASSEGAEETQYF
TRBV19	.	CASSSTSGRHEQYF
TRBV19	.	CASSIRTSGSTDTQYF
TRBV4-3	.	CASSHHRVATAGELFF
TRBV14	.	CASSPNAIGLYGYTF
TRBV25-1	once	CASLRGGGSTEAFF
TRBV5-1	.	CASSLDLAATDTQYF
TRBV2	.	CASSVGGDEQYF
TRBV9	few	CASSSWGPQETQYF
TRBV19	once	CASSMIWDREGYGYTF
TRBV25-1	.	CAAGGGPSTDTQYF
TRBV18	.	CASARDSNYGYTF
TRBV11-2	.	CASSLQTSYGYTF
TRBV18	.	CASSPNGAKETQYF
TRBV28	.	CASTTNGAVFTF
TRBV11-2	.	CASSLFGSNTEAFF
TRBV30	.	CAWAPVLGGQFF
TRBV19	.	CAIQRKNTGELFF
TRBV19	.	CASRDAGLQTQYF
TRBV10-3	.	CAISESRGRTSGDNEQFF
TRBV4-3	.	CASSQAPDEVLAEKLFF
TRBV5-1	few	CASSLDSPTGELFF
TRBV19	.	CASSIASGASQETQYF
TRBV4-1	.	CASSQWETGSRFGGSGNTIYF
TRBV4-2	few	CASSPFMEPNQPQHF
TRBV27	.	CASSLQGQRAYEQYF
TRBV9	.	CASSVDGVWGTSGLSTYEQYF
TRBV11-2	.	CASSLVAGEVGETQYF
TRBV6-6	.	CASSWGRADQPQHF
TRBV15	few	CATSRDLNSDRGKGYTF
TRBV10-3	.	CAVATGSYEQYF
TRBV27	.	CASSLADTSYEQYF
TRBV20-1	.	CSASWAYEQYF
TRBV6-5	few	CASSYDEVTAEAFF